The sequence of this T cell receptor (beta chain) was determined in a study of T cells in Graves' hyperthyroidism and ophthalmopathy. TCR beta CDR3 regions were amplified from RNA transcripts. The study used the HTBI primer set for a first-round RT-PCR of the TCR CDR3. TCRdb re-derived calls from the multiplex PCR reads in MiXCR, one entry per CDR3 protein. The sample has 610,000 or so distinct CDR3 sequences; 40% to 55% are singletons. Findings of the study overall: Blood samples included most of the expanded thyroid clonotypes exceeding 0.001.

This clonotype has ten or more counts. The target antigen is unknown. CDR3 length equals 16 residues. The germline V gene has CDR1 SGDLS and CDR2 YYNGEE. V was clipped by 0 bases and J by 8 bases, with 20 bases between them. Material for sequencing was peripheral blood or thyroid tissue (not recorded which). The chain links TRBV9 to TRBJ1-2; TRBD1 is a possible D gene (5 bases). This clonotype originated in a woman between 18 and 29 years old with Graves' hyperthyroidism. The CDR3 spells CASSVDPLQDFWGYTF. CDR3 coding DNA: TGTGCCAGCAGCGTAGACCCTTTACAGGACTTCTGGGGCTACACCTTC. Together with reference TRBV9 and TRBJ1-2, the CDR3 gives the full variable domain: DSGVTQTPKHLITATGQRVTLRCSPRSGDLSVYWYQQSLDQGLQFLIQYYNGEERAKGNILERFSAQQFPDLHSELNLSSLELGDSALYFCASSVDPLQDFWGYTFGSGTRLTVV.